This record concerns one TCR beta chain sequence. Its antigen target is currently unknown. No base qualities exist here, and no much larger clone lies one base off it. Participants in the prospective study were enrolled through a virtual design, were aged about 18 to 90 years, and lived in about 25 United States geographic areas. In the prospective study, cohorts were assigned on the basis of participant-reported clinical history obtained from a screening survey and a study questionnaire. ImmuneRACE Cohort 3 recovered participants were defined by two consecutive negative NP/OP PCR tests, healthcare professional clearance, or symptom resolution. Each participant in the prospective study had whole blood, serum and a nasopharyngeal or oropharyngeal swab collected by mobile phlebotomists. Over a roughly 2-month period, participants in the prospective study had the option of providing additional blood draws and questionnaires. Blood samples from the prospective study were shipped frozen or at room temperature prior to DNA extraction.

The CDR3 goes from the cysteine to the phenylalanine over 14 residues. The only DNA kept is the CDR3, 42 bases in frame from the first base. Reading the germline V gene gives CDR1 SGHAT and CDR2 FQNNGV. V is trimmed back by 1 base and J by 6 bases, and the junction contains 4 bases that no gene match accounts for. This sample stems from a study of blood T cell repertoires in COVID-19 (TCRdb year 2020). Regarding the complete study: The collaborator samples originated in the United States, Italy and Spain and spanned the acute and convalescent phases of COVID-19. The prospective study material was composed of cDNA or gDNA derived from T cells, B-cell-depleted T cells, or PBMCs. Subjects who had been exposed to COVID-19, were actively infected with it, or had recovered from it provided the deeply sampled blood TCRbeta repertoires that made up the dataset. The repertoires were released in a freely available public database meant as a resource for research on the immune response to SARS-CoV-2. Samples were obtained from the ongoing ImmuneRACE study (first 160 participants) and from 1,254 subjects provided by 6 global collaborators. A de-identified subject ID, COVID-19 status, age in years and sex were almost always included in the sample metadata. Where available, HLA class I and class II types were taken from metadata supplied by the sample provider and were not determined by assay-based typing. General study outcomes and caveats: How much clinical and demographic metadata was included differed by source and by participant, and the metadata was provided uncurated.

The immunoSEQ Assay, a bias-controlled multiplex PCR, was used to amplify TCRbeta CDR3 regions from genomic DNA. On the study's bioinformatics: The number of nucleated cells in each sample was estimated from the amplification of reference gene primers within the assay. To quantify the absolute abundance of each unique TCRbeta CDR3 rearrangement, sequence reads were collapsed and filtered. For each sample, productive Simpson clonality was calculated as the square root of Simpson's diversity index across productive rearrangements. The table comes from immuneACCESS by way of TCRdb, which keeps in-frame sequences with V and J called. Part of the clones is missing from these tables; in studies checked, under half for an unresolved V gene and the rest for unknown reasons. The D gene and trimming were derived from the DNA, and the V and J assignments and clone size from that table. The sample records approximately 440,000 clones, about 85% of which are singletons. Roughly 0.72% of the sample is in the top ten clones.

The sequence is built from TRBV11-2 and TRBJ2-3; 7 central nucleotides agree with TRBD2. This receptor was identified in a woman aged 18-35 years who had recovered from COVID-19. The sequencing input was PBMCs or T cells enriched from blood (not recorded which). The nucleotide sequence is TGTGCCAGCAGCTTAGTCGGGGGGTACGATACGCAGTATTTT. Its product reads: CASSLVGGYDTQYF. Reference TRBV11-2 and TRBJ2-3 genes cover what lies past the CDR3, so the full variable domain is EAGVAQSPRYKIIEKRQSVAFWCNPISGHATLYWYQQILGQGPKLLIQFQNNGVVDDSQLPKDRFSAERLKGVDSTLKIQPAKLEDSAVYLCASSLVGGYDTQYFGPGTRLTVL.